This T cell receptor (beta chain) comes out of a study of cytomegalovirus exposure and HLA in healthy donors. The CDR3 has 15 amino acids. V was pared by 3 bases and J by 3 bases, with 6 bases of the junction left unmatched. The germline CDR1 and CDR2 sequences are MNHEY and SMNVEV (reference sequence). Findings and limits, study-wide: Sequencing probably produced one cluster of sequence variants that were highly shared.

Notes on this clone: The target antigen is unknown.

PCR involved 60 Vbeta and 13 Jbeta primers. Libraries were prepared by immunoSEQ multiplex PCR; TCRdb keeps only in-frame clonotypes and omits some of them. The sample yields more than 120,000 clones, 82% seen once. The clonotype was recovered from a male donor in good health and CMV-seronegative. Input material: PBMCs. The gene calls are TRBV27 and TRBJ1-1; the match to TRBD1 covers 8 bases. CDR3 nucleotide sequence: TGTGCCAGCAGTTTGTCCCAGGGGGCGTACACTGAAGCTTTCTTT. Protein: CASSLSQGAYTEAFF.